This TCR beta chain was retrieved from a study of vaccination and CD4 T cells after COVID-19. Study-wide context: The authors gave control cultures a CEFX pool, an HIV-1 Nef pool, or no peptide.

Germline V gene data show CDR1 as SGHTA and CDR2 as FQGNSA. V lost 1 base, J lost 7 bases, and 11 bases lay in between. The length of the CDR3 is 15 residues. This clonotype was counted a few times. Its specificity is unknown. The assay that was used to sequence DNA from cultured CD4+ T cells was the Oncomine TCR Beta short-read assay. Genomic DNA was isolated from cultured CD4+ T cells. Each CDR3 protein gets one entry after TCRdb re-called the PCR reads with MiXCR. The sample carries under 25,000 distinct CDR3 sequences, 45% to 50% recorded once. As for treatment: 10-day PBMC culture with coronavirus spike peptide pools or control peptides (ViraFEST assay). General study findings and limits: Median SARS-CoV-2-reactive clonotype numbers rose nonsignificantly, 21 to 38.

The specimen sequenced was CD4+ T cells from blood, cultured in vitro. This sequence joins TRBV7-2 and TRBJ1-6; D possibly corresponds to TRBD1 (5 bases). This receptor was taken from a human donor who had recovered from COVID-19. The CDR3 loop reads CASSLEGLGNSPLHF. The CDR3 coding sequence is TGTGCCAGCAGCTTAGAGGGGCTAGGGAATTCACCCCTCCACTTT. The entire variable domain, with the rest obtained from reference TRBV7-2 and TRBJ1-6, is as follows: GAGVSQSPSNKVTEKGKDVELRCDPISGHTALYWYRQSLGQGLEFLIYFQGNSAPDKSGLPSDRFSAERTGGSVSTLTIQRTQQEDSAVYLCASSLEGLGNSPLHFGNGTRLTVT.